The 30 T cell receptor beta chains reported below all come from one sample, sequenced in a study of cytomegalovirus exposure and HLA in healthy donors. The PCR contained 60 Vbeta and 13 Jbeta primers. This table comes from immunoSEQ multiplex PCR, and its TCRdb copy is limited to in-frame clones, with some not included. This sample carries around 170,000 clones, approximately 83% of them seen once, and the ten largest clones take over 1.5%. Specimen: PBMCs. These receptor sequences come from a woman aged 18-29 years in good health and CMV-seronegative.

J is TRBJ2-1 and V is TRBV11-2; the D is unclear. The germline V gene has CDR1 SGHAT and CDR2 FQNNGV. V lost 2 bases to trimming and J lost 0 bases, with 8 bases between them. This CDR3 has 15 amino acids. The CDR3 loop reads CASSLPRSSYNEQFF. The CDR3, as DNA: TGTGCCAGCAGCTTACCCCGGAGCTCCTACAATGAGCAGTTCTTC.

The rearrangement joins TRBV7-2 to TRBJ2-7; the D gene is possibly TRBD2 (5 bases). The V gene's germline CDR1 is SGHTA and CDR2 FQGNSA. The CDR3 sequence is 15 residues long. Trimming took off 1 base at V and 3 bases at J, with 13 bases between the two ends. CDR3 sequence: CASSLEYGLIYEQYF. CDR3 DNA sequence: TGTGCCAGCAGCTTAGAGTACGGACTCATCTACGAGCAGTACTTC.

This clone has more than one count but fewer than ten. The chain carries TRBV27 and TRBJ1-1; 7 positions agree with TRBD1. V dropped 6 bases and J dropped 5; count of bases not matched to a gene: 9. The CDR3 spans 14 residues. Germline CDR1 reads MNHEY; CDR2 reads SMNVEV (reference sequence). The CDR3 DNA reads as TGTGCCAGCAGCAAAACCGGGACAGCGACTGAAGCTTTCTTT. This codes for CASSKTGTATEAFF.

The chain uses TRBV10-3 and TRBJ2-7; 7 bases line up with TRBD1. Germline lookup yields CDR1 ENHRY and CDR2 SYGVKD. This CDR3 region has 14 residues. Losses at the gene ends were 2 bases for V and 2 bases for J; bases not matched to a gene: 3. In DNA form, the CDR3 reads TGTGCCATCAGTGAGAGAGGGGGCGCCTACGAGCAGTACTTC. The encoded protein is CAISERGGAYEQYF.

The CDR3, as DNA: TGTGCCAGCGGTCTTCGGGTCTTCACTGAAGCTTTCTTT. Protein product: CASGLRVFTEAFF. This rearrangement joins TRBV6-5 to TRBJ1-1; no firm D call. CDR1 and CDR2 from the germline V gene are MNHEY and SVGAGI. The CDR3 contains 13 residues. V was trimmed by 8 bases and J by 4 bases, leaving 14 bases between them.

This chain joins TRBV13 and TRBJ2-3; 12 bases are a match to TRBD2. The CDR3 has 16 amino acids. V was clipped by 3 bases and J by 4 bases; unmatched bases: 5. Germline lookup yields CDR1 PRHDT and CDR2 FYEKMQ (reference sequence). CDR3 in amino acids: CASSLTSGGLADTQYF. The CDR3 bases are TGTGCCAGCAGCTTGACTAGCGGGGGCTTGGCAGATACGCAGTATTTT.

This clone was picked up one time. The rearrangement links TRBV29-1 to TRBJ2-7; possibly TRBD2 for D (6 bases). With 3 bases removed from V and 5 bases from J, the gap between germline ends came to 17 bases. Per germline, CDR1 SQVTM and CDR2 ANQGSEA. This CDR3 region has 14 residues. As DNA, the CDR3 is TGCAGCGTTGATTTGTCCGGAGGGTACCACGAGCAGTACTTC. It specifies CSVDLSGGYHEQYF.

V is TRBV5-1 and J is TRBJ1-4; D is possibly TRBD1 (5 bases). The CDR3 is 14 amino acids. The V gene lost 0 bases and the J gene lost 5 bases, with 8 bases spanning the gap. Germline CDR1 reads SGHRS; CDR2 reads YFSETQ. The CDR3 is CASSLGQTNEKLFF. The DNA for the CDR3 is TGCGCCAGCAGCTTGGGACAGACAAATGAAAAACTGTTTTTT.

To note about this clone: The sample contains more than one DNA sequence encoding this CDR3. The V gene is TRBV5-1, the J gene TRBJ2-3; 8 nucleotides line up with TRBD1. Losses at the gene ends were 7 bases for V and 4 bases for J; bases not matched to a gene: 5. CDR1 and CDR2 from the germline V gene are SGHRS and YFSETQ. CDR3 length: 13 amino acids. The CDR3, as DNA: TGCGCCAGCGCAGGGGGCAGGGCAGATACGCAGTATTTT. Translated, it gives CASAGGRADTQYF.

In the case of this clone: A read error may produce the germline difference seen at one junction end. J is TRBJ2-6 and V is TRBV5-1; TRBD1 aligns across 7 bases. CDR3 length equals 17 residues. Per germline, CDR1 SGHRS and CDR2 YFSETQ. The CDR3 bases are TGCGCCAGCAGCTTGGGAGGACAGGTTTTTGGGGCCAACGGCCTGACTTTC. Its translation: CASSLGGQVFGANGLTF.

V is TRBV7-3 and J is TRBJ1-1; D remains unclear. This CDR3 is 14 amino acids long. Trimming shortened V by 0 bases and J by 1 base, and 6 bases separated the two germline ends. Germline loops: CDR1 SGHTA, CDR2 FQGTGA. Here the CDR3 reads CASSLTPGNTEAFF. In nucleotides, the CDR3 is TGTGCCAGCAGCTTAACGCCAGGGAACACTGAAGCTTTCTTT.

Concerning this clone itself: Germline and junction disagree at one end, which may indicate a read error. The chain is built from TRBV7-9 and TRBJ2-6, with 9 bases that match TRBD2. Germline-derived CDR1 and CDR2 are SEHNR and FQNEAQ (reference sequence). The CDR3 totals 17 residues. CDR3 DNA: TGTTCCAGCAGCCAGACTAGCGGCGTCTCTGGGGCCAACGTCCTGACTTTC. It yields the protein CSSSQTSGVSGANVLTF.

This chain uses TRBV28 with TRBJ2-7, with 9 bases identical to TRBD2. The germline V gene has CDR1 MDHEN and CDR2 SYDVKM. V lost 1 base and J lost 2; bases outside the gene matches: 21. The CDR3 is 21 residues long. The CDR3 spells CASSLLAHGCGRSGGPYEQYF. CDR3 DNA sequence: TGTGCCAGCAGTTTATTAGCTCATGGGTGTGGCCGTAGCGGGGGACCCTACGAGCAGTACTTC.

The rearrangement uses TRBV28 and TRBJ1-5; 7 bases are a match to TRBD1. V lost 7 bases, J lost 3 bases, and 3 bases stayed unmatched. The CDR3 loop spans 13 amino acids. Germline CDR1 is MDHEN and CDR2 is SYDVKM. CDR3 region: CASTTGNNQPQHF. CDR3 nucleotide sequence: TGTGCCAGCACGACAGGGAACAATCAGCCCCAGCATTTT.

This rearrangement joins TRBV20-1 to TRBJ2-7; D gene uncertain. This CDR3 region has 10 residues. From germline, CDR1 is DFQATT and CDR2 SNEGSKA (reference sequence). V was clipped by 2 bases and J by 7 bases, with 6 bases between them. The chain's CDR3 is CSARSNEQYF. In nucleotides, the CDR3 is TGCAGTGCTAGATCAAATGAGCAGTACTTC.

This rearrangement joins TRBV5-1 to TRBJ2-7; the match to TRBD1 covers 12 bases. The trim removed 4 bases at V and 5 bases at J, leaving 7 bases unmatched. This CDR3 has 15 amino acids. In germline, CDR1 is SGHRS, CDR2 YFSETQ. DNA for the CDR3: TGCGCCAGCAGCCCGGTGGGACAGGGGGCTCACGAGCAGTACTTC. Protein sequence: CASSPVGQGAHEQYF.

The genes are TRBV5-1 and TRBJ2-5, with 9 nucleotides matching TRBD1. The V and J ends lost 3 bases and 4 bases, in that order; junction bases with no gene match: 7. CDR3 length: 15 residues. The germline CDR1 and CDR2 sequences are SGHRS and YFSETQ. The CDR3 protein is CASSYGTGRPETQYF. In DNA, the CDR3 is TGCGCCAGCAGCTACGGGACAGGGAGGCCAGAGACCCAGTACTTC. Filled out from reference TRBV5-1 and TRBJ2-5, the complete variable domain reads KAGVTQTPRYLIKTRGQQVTLSCSPISGHRSVSWYQQTPGQGLQFLFEYFSETQRNKGNFPGRFSGRQFSNSRSEMNVSTLELGDSALYLCASSYGTGRPETQYFGPGTRLLVL.

The rearrangement links TRBV9 to TRBJ2-2; D uncertain. The CDR3 sequence is 15 residues long. Trimming shortened V by 3 bases and J by 2 bases, and 11 bases separated the two germline ends. CDR1 and CDR2 (germline): SGDLS, YYNGEE. CDR3 sequence: CASSDIMVNTGELFF. The CDR3 DNA sequence: TGTGCCAGCAGCGACATCATGGTCAACACCGGGGAGCTGTTTTTT.

The chain couples TRBV10-3 to TRBJ2-7, with unresolved D. The CDR3 has 12 residues. Germline CDR1 reads ENHRY; CDR2 reads SYGVKD. V lost 5 bases and J lost 4, with 9 bases in between. The CDR3 is CAISPFLYEQYF. In DNA form, the CDR3 reads TGTGCCATCAGTCCCTTTTTGTACGAGCAGTACTTC.

Regarding this clone: This sample includes further DNA sequences coding for the same CDR3. The chain uses TRBV18 and TRBJ2-7; tentative D call: TRBD2 (6 bases). The CDR3 covers 14 residues. The V end lost 0 bases, the J end lost 0 bases, and 6 bases lay between the germline ends. Germline V gene sequence: CDR1 KGHSH, CDR2 LQKENI. The CDR3 is CASSPPGLSYEQYF. The DNA for the CDR3 is TGTGCCAGCTCACCACCGGGACTCTCCTACGAGCAGTACTTC.

The chain has TRBV9 and TRBJ2-2, with TRBD2 matching over 8 bases. Germline lookup yields CDR1 SGDLS and CDR2 YYNGEE. This CDR3 region has 15 residues. Trimming cost V 4 bases and J 7 bases; bases outside gene matches: 9. CDR3 loop: CASSPNAGGYGELFF. In nucleotides, the CDR3 is TGTGCCAGCAGCCCCAACGCGGGGGGCTACGGGGAGCTGTTTTTT.

Concerning this clone: Other nucleotide sequences from this sample produce the same CDR3. The chain links TRBV5-1 to TRBJ1-1; 8 bases fit TRBD1. The V segment lost 4 bases and the J segment 1 base; nucleotides outside the gene matches: 6. Germline V gives CDR1 SGHRS, CDR2 YFSETQ. This CDR3 region has 15 residues. The CDR3 coding sequence is TGCGCCAGCAGCCCGACAGGGGATAGGAACACTGAAGCTTTCTTT. This encodes CASSPTGDRNTEAFF.

The genes are TRBV27 and TRBJ1-2; 8 nucleotides agree with TRBD1. Germline loops: CDR1 MNHEY, CDR2 SMNVEV (reference sequence). The CDR3 loop spans 13 amino acids. The junction had 9 bases not matched to a gene; V was cut back by 6 bases and J by 9 bases. The CDR3 DNA is TGTGCCAGCAGCCTCCAGGGGGCGGAAAGCTACACCTTC. Its translation is CASSLQGAESYTF.

This chain links TRBV19 with TRBJ1-1, with D uncertain. Germline V lookup: CDR1 LNHDA, CDR2 SQIVND (reference sequence). The CDR3 runs 14 residues. Trimming took 1 base from V and 5 from J, leaving 11 bases between them. The CDR3 nucleotides are TGTGCCAGTAGTATAGCTCCGGGTATAACTGAAGCTTTCTTT. It yields the protein CASSIAPGITEAFF.

The chain is built from TRBV5-1 and TRBJ1-4; 9 nucleotides agree with TRBD1. CDR1 is SGHRS and CDR2 is YFSETQ in the germline V gene. CDR3 size: 15 residues. The ends lost 1 base at V and 5 bases at J; junction bases unmatched: 3. The CDR3 sequence: CASSLRGTGNEKLFF. In DNA, the CDR3 is TGCGCCAGCAGCTTGAGGGGGACAGGGAATGAAAAACTGTTTTTT.

The gene calls are TRBV5-6 and TRBJ2-7, with a weak D call TRBD2 (7 bases). The germline V gene encodes CDR1 SGHDT and CDR2 YYEEEE. V lost 0 bases to trimming and J lost 2 bases, with 9 bases between them. This CDR3 contains 14 residues. CDR3 DNA sequence: TGTGCCAGCAGCTTGGCCGGGGGGCCCTACGAGCAGTACTTC. This gives the protein CASSLAGGPYEQYF.

The chain recombines TRBV6-1 with TRBJ1-6; tentative D call: TRBD1 (5 bases). CDR1 and CDR2 from the germline V gene are MNHNS and SASEGT. The CDR3 is made up of 14 amino acids. V gave up 2 bases and J gave up 8 bases, with 10 bases separating them. CDR3: CASSEHGGDSPLHF. The CDR3 region has the DNA TGTGCCAGCAGTGAACACGGAGGGGATTCACCCCTCCACTTT.

V and J are TRBV27 and TRBJ1-2; the match to TRBD1 covers 7 bases. The germline CDR1 and CDR2 sequences are MNHEY and SMNVEV (reference sequence). CDR3 length: 14 residues. The V gene end was trimmed by 7 bases and the J gene end by 8 bases; junction bases not matched to a gene: 13. CDR3 in amino acids: CASTSEGTAVGYTF. The CDR3 DNA reads TGTGCCAGCACTTCCGAGGGGACAGCGGTCGGCTACACCTTC.

CDR3 sequence (DNA): TGTGCCAGCAGCTTAGCCGGCAGAGGTGGAGTAGGCTACACCTTC. It encodes CASSLAGRGGVGYTF. The J gene is TRBJ1-2, the V gene TRBV7-9; D is uncertain. V dropped 0 bases and J dropped 8 bases, with 16 bases sitting between them. This CDR3 contains 15 residues. Germline V gene data show CDR1 as SEHNR and CDR2 as FQNEAQ (reference sequence).

The rearrangement links TRBV7-2 to TRBJ2-5, with D unresolved. V lost 3 bases and J 1 base, leaving 9 bases between the germline ends. This CDR3 is built from 14 residues. Germline assignment: CDR1 SGHTA and CDR2 FQGNSA. The CDR3 DNA is TGTGCCAGCAGCTTTACGACTGCCCAAGAGACCCAGTACTTC. Translation: CASSFTTAQETQYF. The full variable domain, rest sourced from reference TRBV7-2 and TRBJ2-5, is GAGVSQSPSNKVTEKGKDVELRCDPISGHTALYWYRQSLGQGLEFLIYFQGNSAPDKSGLPSDRFSAERTGGSVSTLTIQRTQQEDSAVYLCASSFTTAQETQYFGPGTRLLVL.